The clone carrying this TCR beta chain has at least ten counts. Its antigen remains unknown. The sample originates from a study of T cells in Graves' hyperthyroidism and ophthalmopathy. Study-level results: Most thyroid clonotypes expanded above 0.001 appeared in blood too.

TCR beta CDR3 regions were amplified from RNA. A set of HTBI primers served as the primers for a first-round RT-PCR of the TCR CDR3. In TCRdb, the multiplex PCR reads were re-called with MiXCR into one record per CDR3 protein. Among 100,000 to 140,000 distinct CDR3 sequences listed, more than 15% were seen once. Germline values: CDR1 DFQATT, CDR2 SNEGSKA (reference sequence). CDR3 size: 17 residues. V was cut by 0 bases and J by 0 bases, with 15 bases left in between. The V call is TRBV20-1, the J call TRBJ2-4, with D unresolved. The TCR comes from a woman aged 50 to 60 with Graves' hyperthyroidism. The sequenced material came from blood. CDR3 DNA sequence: TGCAGTGCTAGAGATTTAAGGCAGTTTAAAGCCAAAAACATTCAGTACTTC. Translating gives CSARDLRQFKAKNIQYF.